This is a list of T cell receptor beta chains from one sample in a study of shared clonotypes between healthy human individuals. Assay used: immunoSEQ multiplex PCR; TCRdb lists only in-frame clones, some missing. The table lists roughly 2.4 million clones, around 95% of them singletons. The sequencing input was naive CD4+ T cells sorted from blood. The receptor source for this set is a man aged 18 to 30 in good health. The CDR3 runs from the conserved cysteine through the conserved F or W. A D gene is named only where the DNA matches it firmly. Only part of the rows carry a size: once, few, many, or a class if the clone is expanded.

j_call	d_call	clone_size	v_call	cdr3_length	cdr3_aa	cdr3_nt
TRBJ1-2	-	-	TRBV7-9	12	CASSPHDHGYTF	TGTGCCAGCAGCCCTCACGATCACGGCTACACCTTC
TRBJ1-2	-	few	TRBV5-6	13	CASSLGELYGYTF	TGTGCCAGCAGCTTGGGGGAACTCTATGGCTACACCTTC
TRBJ2-5	-	-	TRBV4-1	15	CASSQSDTLQETQYF	TGCGCCAGCAGCCAATCGGACACCTTACAAGAGACCCAGTACTTC
TRBJ2-7	TRBD2	once	TRBV7-2	16	CASSLARLAGRYEQYF	TGTGCCAGCAGCTTAGCCCGACTAGCGGGAAGGTACGAGCAGTACTTC
TRBJ2-1	TRBD2	-	TRBV10-2	17	CASSEVGLPSSYNEQFF	TGCGCCAGCAGTGAAGTGGGACTACCCAGCTCCTACAATGAGCAGTTCTTC
TRBJ2-7	-	-	TRBV7-8	15	CASSLARFLPNEQYF	TGTGCCAGCAGCTTAGCGCGTTTCCTCCCCAACGAGCAGTACTTC
TRBJ2-1	-	-	TRBV18	15	CASSPSSSSYNEQFF	TGTGCCAGCTCACCAAGTAGCAGCTCCTACAATGAGCAGTTCTTC
TRBJ2-4	TRBD1	-	TRBV7-9	15	CASSLVTGGENIQYF	TGTGCCAGCAGCTTAGTCACAGGGGGCGAGAACATTCAGTACTTC
TRBJ1-5	-	-	TRBV2	13	CASSGRGNQPQHF	TGTGCCAGCAGTGGTCGGGGAAATCAGCCCCAGCATTTT
TRBJ1-5	-	-	TRBV12-5	12	CASGLDSGPQHF	TGTGCTAGTGGTTTGGACAGTGGGCCCCAGCATTTT
TRBJ2-1	-	-	TRBV7-9	12	CASSPSSWGKFF	TGTGCCAGCAGCCCCTCCTCCTGGGGGAAGTTCTTC
TRBJ1-1	TRBD1	-	TRBV6-1	16	CASSDRQGTRNTEAFF	TGTGCCAGCAGTGATAGACAGGGAACAAGGAACACTGAAGCTTTCTTT
TRBJ2-5	-	-	TRBV11-3	15	CASSLGNTGPETQYF	TGTGCCAGCAGCTTAGGTAACACCGGTCCCGAGACCCAGTACTTC
TRBJ2-7	-	-	TRBV10-3	14	CAITPGRGPYEQYF	TGTGCCATCACCCCCGGGCGGGGTCCCTACGAGCAGTACTTC
TRBJ1-2	-	-	TRBV28	12	CASSLRGIGYTF	TGTGCCAGCAGTTTACGGGGGATCGGCTACACCTTC
TRBJ2-5	-	once	TRBV29-1	15	CSVEVAGRGQETQYF	TGCAGCGTTGAAGTCGCAGGAAGGGGACAAGAGACCCAGTACTTC
TRBJ1-1	TRBD1	-	TRBV4-2	16	CASSQGEGAENTEAFF	TGTGCCAGCAGCCAAGGTGAGGGGGCGGAGAACACTGAAGCTTTCTTT
TRBJ2-7	TRBD1	-	TRBV6-6	15	CTSRDRGSSTDEQYF	TGTACCAGCAGAGACAGGGGTAGCTCTACGGACGAGCAGTACTTC
TRBJ2-7	-	-	TRBV21-1	16	CASSWRPGNAVHGQYF	TGTGCCAGCAGCTGGCGGCCAGGCAATGCAGTCCACGGGCAGTACTTC
TRBJ2-6	-	-	TRBV10-3	18	CAISESRVLSSGANVLTF	TGTGCCATCAGTGAGTCCCGCGTATTATCCTCTGGGGCCAACGTCCTGACTTTC
TRBJ2-3	-	-	TRBV10-1	15	CASSVGTDQGGTQYF	TGCGCCAGCAGTGTAGGCACAGACCAGGGGGGTACGCAGTATTTT
TRBJ1-1	TRBD1	-	TRBV6-5	12	CASSLDRVVAFF	TGTGCCAGCAGTCTCGACAGGGTGGTGGCTTTCTTT
TRBJ2-3	-	-	TRBV7-2	13	CASSLASRDTQYF	TGTGCCAGCAGCTTAGCGTCCCGTGATACGCAGTATTTT
TRBJ1-6	-	-	TRBV2	17	CASSERALRTVSSPLHF	TGTGCCAGCAGTGAAAGGGCCCTTAGGACAGTTTCTTCACCCCTCCACTTT
TRBJ1-1	-	-	TRBV12-2	15	CASRLPPKLNTEAFF	TGTGCAAGTCGCCTACCCCCCAAGTTGAACACTGAAGCTTTCTTT
TRBJ1-2	-	once	TRBV6-5	14	CASSPQDRNYGYTF	TGTGCCAGCAGTCCCCAGGACAGAAACTATGGCTACACCTTC
TRBJ2-7	TRBD1	-	TRBV5-6	14	CASSFRQGAYEQYF	TGTGCCAGCAGCTTCCGACAGGGGGCGTACGAGCAGTACTTC
TRBJ2-7	-	once	TRBV2	15	CASSERKTLGNEQYF	TGTGCCAGCAGTGAACGGAAAACCCTGGGAAACGAGCAGTACTTC
TRBJ2-5	-	-	TRBV6-5	15	CASSYYTLGRETQYF	TGTGCCAGCAGTTACTACACCTTAGGGCGAGAGACCCAGTACTTC
TRBJ1-1	-	-	TRBV5-1	13	CASSLVHNTEAFF	TGCGCCAGCAGCTTGGTCCACAACACTGAAGCTTTCTTT
TRBJ1-3	-	-	TRBV6-5	11	CASRRGDTIYF	TGTGCCAGCAGGAGGGGCGACACCATATATTTT
TRBJ2-5	-	-	TRBV11-2	14	CASILSRAQETQYF	TGTGCCAGCATCCTCTCCAGGGCGCAAGAGACCCAGTACTTC
TRBJ1-1	-	-	TRBV27	12	CASGGGLTEAFF	TGTGCCAGCGGAGGGGGGTTAACTGAAGCTTTCTTT
TRBJ2-2	-	-	TRBV19	16	CASSLVERIPTGELFF	TGTGCCAGTAGCCTAGTTGAGCGGATCCCAACCGGGGAGCTGTTTTTT
TRBJ1-1	-	-	TRBV29-1	13	CSVVRGTNTEAFF	TGCAGCGTTGTTAGGGGGACGAACACTGAAGCTTTCTTT
TRBJ1-2	-	-	TRBV7-9	14	CASSLDGQYYGYTF	TGTGCCAGCAGCTTAGACGGACAGTACTATGGCTACACCTTC
TRBJ1-4	-	once	TRBV6-1	15	CASFLAGGGSEKLFF	TGTGCCAGCTTTTTAGCTGGAGGGGGAAGTGAAAAACTGTTTTTT
TRBJ2-1	-	-	TRBV5-1	15	CASSLTGGPYNEQFF	TGCGCCAGCAGCTTGACCGGGGGGCCTTACAATGAGCAGTTCTTC
TRBJ2-7	-	-	TRBV11-2	13	CASSPDTYYEQYF	TGTGCCAGCAGCCCGGACACTTACTACGAGCAGTACTTC
TRBJ2-2	TRBD2	-	TRBV10-1	17	CASSPGTSGRAAGELFF	TGCGCCAGCAGTCCCGGGACTAGCGGGAGGGCGGCCGGGGAGCTGTTTTTT
TRBJ2-1	-	-	TRBV7-8	17	CASSLAVAPSSYNEQFF	TGTGCCAGCAGCTTAGCGGTCGCGCCCTCGAGCTACAATGAGCAGTTCTTC
TRBJ1-4	-	-	TRBV28	17	CASSLAPHFGGNEKLFF	TGTGCCAGCAGTTTAGCCCCCCATTTTGGGGGAAATGAAAAACTGTTTTTT
TRBJ2-7	-	-	TRBV5-1	15	CASSLESGPSYEQYF	TGCGCCAGCAGCTTGGAATCAGGGCCCTCCTACGAGCAGTACTTC
TRBJ2-7	-	-	TRBV18	14	CASSPAGHSYEQYF	TGTGCCAGCTCACCGGCAGGGCACTCCTACGAGCAGTACTTC
TRBJ2-5	-	-	TRBV2	12	CARRADGETQYF	TGTGCCAGACGGGCGGACGGAGAGACCCAGTACTTC
TRBJ1-1	-	-	TRBV6-5	13	CASSLLENTEAFF	TGTGCCAGCAGTTTGCTGGAGAACACTGAAGCTTTCTTT
TRBJ2-2	-	-	TRBV5-1	15	CASSLRTQNTGELFF	TGCGCCAGCAGCTTGAGAACACAGAACACCGGGGAGCTGTTTTTT
TRBJ1-1	-	-	TRBV2	12	CASTTRGGEAFF	TGTGCCAGCACTACTAGGGGGGGTGAAGCTTTCTTT
TRBJ1-2	-	once	TRBV7-9	15	CASSLEIDGPVGYTF	TGTGCCAGCAGCTTAGAAATCGATGGGCCAGTCGGCTACACCTTC
TRBJ2-1	-	-	TRBV2	13	CASSVWGYNEQFF	TGTGCCAGCAGTGTTTGGGGTTACAATGAGCAGTTCTTC
TRBJ1-5	-	-	TRBV6-5	16	CASSYSPGNSNQPQHF	TGTGCCAGCAGTTACTCCCCCGGAAATAGCAATCAGCCCCAGCATTTT
TRBJ2-3	TRBD2	-	TRBV7-2	16	CASSTRLAGGTDTQYF	TGTGCCAGCAGCACCCGACTAGCGGGAGGGACAGATACGCAGTATTTT